These 7 T cell receptor beta chains share one sample of origin, sequenced in a study of blood T cells in healthy people across ages. Primers used in a second PCR of about 7 to 12 cycles were a sample-barcoded 5' primer and a J-beta primer mix. TCRdb re-analysed the 5' RACE reads in MiXCR, keeping a single row per CDR3 protein. The profile covers about 640,000 distinct CDR3 sequences, with roughly three fifths appearing a single time and around 37% taken by the ten largest. The source material was blood. These receptors all stem from a man in his 60s in good health.

The chain carries TRBV20-1 and TRBJ2-3; D is undetermined. The germline V and J ends were trimmed by 0 bases and 3 bases, with 7 bases remaining between them. The germline gives CDR1 DFQATT, CDR2 SNEGSKA (reference sequence). The CDR3 contains 13 residues. CDR3 in amino acids: CSAREVATDTQYF. CDR3 in DNA: TGCAGTGCTAGAGAGGTAGCAACAGATACGCAGTATTTT.

This clonotype was picked up one time. J is TRBJ2-5 and V is TRBV3-1; 9 positions match TRBD2. Trimming removed 3 bases from V and 0 bases from J; junction bases left unmatched: 5. The CDR3 sequence is 16 residues long. The germline V gene encodes CDR1 LGHDT and CDR2 YNNKEL (reference sequence). The CDR3 spells CASSHHGGGDQETQYF. CDR3 nucleotide sequence: TGTGCCAGCAGCCACCACGGCGGGGGGGACCAAGAGACCCAGTACTTC.

V gene TRBV24-1 combines with J gene TRBJ2-5; TRBD1 agrees at 7 bases. There are 15 residues in the CDR3. Germline assignment: CDR1 KGHDR and CDR2 SFDVKD. Trimming removed 3 bases from V and 7 bases from J; junction bases left unmatched: 10. The CDR3: CATSDPRTGVGTQYF. Written as DNA, the CDR3 is TGTGCCACCAGTGATCCCCGTACAGGGGTGGGGACCCAGTACTTC.

This clonotype has a single count. J is TRBJ2-1 and V is TRBV6-1; a weak D match, TRBD2 (5 bases). CDR1 is MNHNS, CDR2 SASEGT, per germline. The CDR3 covers 9 residues. The germline V and J ends were trimmed by 8 bases and 12 bases, with 8 bases remaining between them. CDR3 residues: CASREGQFF. The DNA for the CDR3 is TGTGCCAGCCGGGAAGGGCAGTTCTTC.

The V gene is TRBV5-6, the J gene TRBJ2-7; TRBD2 aligns across 10 bases. The end of the DNA aligns better with TRBJ2-5, so the J call may be wrong. This CDR3 spans 16 amino acids. The V gene's germline CDR1 is SGHDT and CDR2 YYEEEE. The CDR3 DNA reads TGTGCCAGCAGCTTTGGACTAGCGGTAAAAGGGGAGACCCAGTACTTC. Its translation: CASSFGLAVKGETQYF.

This clonotype was counted ten times or more. The rearrangement joins TRBV6-5 to TRBJ2-7, with a possible D match to TRBD1 (5 bases). The CDR3 spans 13 residues. The germline gives CDR1 MNHEY, CDR2 SVGAGI. V shed 2 bases and J shed 4 bases, with 9 bases lying between them. As DNA, the CDR3 is TGTGCCAGCAGTTACGACAGACAGTACGAGCAGTACTTC. Its protein product is CASSYDRQYEQYF.

The chain is built from TRBV7-9 and TRBJ2-5; either TRBD1 or TRBD2 may fit D (5 bases each). The CDR3 contains 14 residues. Germline V gives CDR1 SEHNR, CDR2 FQNEAQ (reference sequence). V lost 5 bases, J lost 4 bases, and 14 bases lay in between. CDR3 coding DNA: TGTGCCAGCAGCCCGGGACGCGCGGTAGAGACCCAGTACTTC. This encodes CASSPGRAVETQYF.